This is a list of T cell receptor beta chains from one sample in a study of blood T cell repertoires in COVID-19. The protocol was immunoSEQ multiplex PCR, while the TCRdb copy is restricted to in-frame clones and leaves out a portion. This repertoire shows about 160,000 clones, 75% to 85% found once; its top ten account for around 8.1%. Sample: peripheral blood. The receptors come from a woman aged 60-75 years with COVID-19, enrolled during active disease. Each CDR3 is given with its conserved first and last residue. D genes are given only for firm matches. Clone size, where shown, is once, few, many, or a class for clones that have expanded.

J gene | D gene | clone size | V gene | CDR3 protein | CDR3 DNA
TRBJ1-5 | NA | NA | TRBV28 | CASSPARFFSQPQHF | TGTGCCAGCAGCCCCGCGAGGTTTTTCAGTCAGCCCCAGCATTTT
TRBJ2-3 | TRBD2 | once | TRBV4-1 | CASSQEKSGGATDTQYF | TGCGCCAGCAGCCAAGAAAAAAGCGGGGGGGCCACAGATACGCAGTATTTT
TRBJ2-7 | TRBD1 | NA | TRBV30 | CAWSTGGGSYEQYF | TGTGCCTGGAGTACAGGGGGCGGGTCCTACGAGCAGTACTTC
TRBJ1-1 | NA | NA | TRBV10-3 | CAIGLQGNTEAFF | TGTGCCATCGGTCTACAGGGGAACACTGAAGCTTTCTTT
TRBJ1-1 | NA | NA | TRBV6-6 | CASSYAGARTEAFF | TGTGCCAGCAGTTACGCGGGGGCGCGCACTGAAGCTTTCTTT
TRBJ1-6 | TRBD1 | few | TRBV7-9 | CASSQGTDRNSPLHF | TGTGCCAGCAGCCAAGGGACAGACCGGAATTCACCCCTCCACTTT
TRBJ2-1 | NA | NA | TRBV19 | CASSKPGMDEQFF | TGTGCCAGTAGTAAACCGGGGATGGATGAGCAGTTCTTC
TRBJ2-1 | NA | NA | TRBV27 | CASTSADLPNNEQFF | TGTGCCAGCACCTCTGCGGACTTACCCAACAATGAGCAGTTCTTC
TRBJ2-5 | NA | NA | TRBV14 | CASSQDWQGTQYF | TGTGCCAGCAGCCAAGATTGGCAGGGGACCCAGTACTTC
TRBJ1-1 | NA | NA | TRBV19 | CATHGYMNTEAFF | TGTGCCACCCACGGGTACATGAACACTGAAGCTTTCTTT
TRBJ1-5 | NA | NA | TRBV21-1 | CASTKGSRVQPQHF | TGTGCCAGCACCAAAGGCTCCAGGGTCCAGCCCCAGCATTTT
TRBJ2-2 | TRBD2 | NA | TRBV3-1/TRBV3-2 | CASSQVLAGGGTGELFF | TGTGCCAGCAGCCAAGTTCTAGCGGGAGGAGGGACCGGGGAGCTGTTTTTT
TRBJ2-1 | TRBD2 | few | TRBV18 | CASSPALRALAGGIYNEQFF | TGTGCCAGCTCACCTGCACTCCGAGCTCTAGCGGGAGGTATCTACAATGAGCAGTTCTTC
TRBJ2-3 | TRBD2 | NA | TRBV19 | CASTRGGASDTQYF | TGTGCCAGTACCCGCGGGGGGGCCTCAGATACGCAGTATTTT
TRBJ1-3 | TRBD1 | NA | TRBV7-8 | CASRGQGSGNTIYF | TGTGCCAGCAGGGGACAGGGCTCTGGAAACACCATATATTTT
TRBJ2-3 | NA | NA | TRBV29-1 | CSVEDLGIRPTQYF | TGCAGCGTTGAAGATCTGGGCATAAGACCCACGCAGTATTTT
TRBJ2-7 | NA | NA | TRBV5-5 | CASSAAARGDSYEQYF | TGTGCCAGCAGCGCGGCGGCCAGGGGGGATTCCTACGAGCAGTACTTC
TRBJ1-3 | NA | few | TRBV29-1 | CSVEQGMGDTIYF | TGCAGCGTTGAGCAGGGGATGGGGGACACCATATATTTT
TRBJ2-1 | NA | NA | TRBV7-3 | CASSYRGGSLNEQFF | TGTGCCAGCAGCTATAGGGGGGGCTCCCTCAATGAGCAGTTCTTC
TRBJ2-3 | NA | many | TRBV7-7 | CASSSGGTDTQYF | TGTGCTAGCAGCTCCGGCGGGACAGATACGCAGTATTTT
TRBJ2-1 | NA | few | TRBV5-4 | CASSLGQGYDEQFF | TGTGCCAGCAGCTTGGGGCAGGGATATGATGAGCAGTTCTTC
TRBJ2-7 | TRBD1 | few | TRBV7-2 | CASSLRTGSYEQYF | TGTGCCAGCAGCTTGCGGACAGGATCCTACGAGCAGTACTTC
TRBJ1-6 | NA | NA | TRBV7-8 | CASSPHGSNNSPLHF | TGTGCCAGCAGCCCCCATGGGAGTAATAATTCACCCCTCCACTTT
TRBJ2-1 | NA | NA | TRBV4-2 | CASSQEGQGYNEQFF | TGTGCCAGCAGCCAAGAAGGGCAGGGCTACAATGAGCAGTTCTTC
TRBJ2-5 | TRBD2 | NA | TRBV9 | CASSPIGTSVAGGGTQYF | TGTGCCAGCAGCCCCATTGGGACTAGCGTCGCAGGGGGTGGAACCCAGTACTTC
TRBJ1-2 | NA | many | TRBV3-1/TRBV3-2 | CASSPSQGSSGYTF | TGTGCCAGCAGCCCCAGTCAGGGGAGCTCGGGCTACACCTTC
TRBJ2-7 | TRBD2 | NA | TRBV7-2 | CASSSSGGYEQYF | TGTGCCAGCAGCTCATCGGGGGGCTACGAGCAGTACTTC
TRBJ2-2 | NA | NA | TRBV11-3 | CASGQKTTGELFF | TGTGCCAGCGGACAAAAGACCACCGGGGAGCTGTTTTTT
TRBJ1-6 | NA | NA | TRBV7-3 | CASSLNTQSSSPLHF | TGTGCCAGCAGCTTAAACACACAGAGCAGTTCACCCCTCCACTTT
TRBJ1-4 | TRBD1 | many | TRBV5-6 | CASSLGTGVTEKLFF | TGTGCCAGCAGCTTGGGGACAGGGGTGACTGAAAAACTGTTTTTT
TRBJ2-1 | TRBD2 | NA | TRBV20-1 | CSASAGGFTDEQFF | TGCAGTGCTAGTGCGGGAGGGTTTACCGATGAGCAGTTCTTC
TRBJ2-3 | NA | NA | TRBV27 | CASSSERAYSTDTQYF | TGTGCCAGCAGTTCCGAGCGGGCCTATAGCACAGATACGCAGTATTTT
TRBJ2-3 | TRBD2 | NA | TRBV7-3 | CASSLRGRLAGAPDTQYF | TGTGCCAGCAGCTTAAGAGGGCGACTAGCGGGAGCCCCAGATACGCAGTATTTT
TRBJ1-1 | NA | few | TRBV28 | CASTSGFEAFF | TGTGCCAGCACCTCCGGGTTTGAAGCTTTCTTT
TRBJ2-3 | TRBD2 | NA | TRBV7-2 | CASSLGGRGTDTQYF | TGTGCCAGCAGCTTAGGCGGGAGGGGCACAGATACGCAGTATTTT
TRBJ2-1 | NA | NA | TRBV29-1 | CSFPKGNGEQFF | TGCAGCTTCCCCAAGGGGAACGGGGAGCAGTTCTTC
TRBJ2-1 | TRBD2 | NA | TRBV19 | CASSVTSGSTDEQFF | TGTGCCAGTAGTGTCACTAGCGGGAGTACCGATGAGCAGTTCTTC
TRBJ2-1 | NA | NA | TRBV9 | CASSTSSYNEQFF | TGTGCCAGCAGCACGAGCTCCTACAATGAGCAGTTCTTC
TRBJ1-3 | NA | few | TRBV10-3 | CAISDGSGSGNTIYF | TGTGCCATCAGTGATGGCAGTGGCTCTGGAAACACCATATATTTT